One sample yielded the 10 T cell receptor beta chains listed below, sequenced in a study of chemoradiotherapy in HPV16-positive cancers. Profiled with immunoSEQ multiplex PCR; TCRdb holds only in-frame clones, not every one. The profile shows under 950 clones, 85% to 95% of them singletons. The sample in question was tumor tissue, obtained from a patient who underwent chemoradiotherapy. The receptor set was obtained from a human donor with HPV-associated anogenital cancer.

This chain connects TRBV5-6 to TRBJ1-2; 8 positions agree with TRBD1. The germline V gene encodes CDR1 SGHDT and CDR2 YYEEEE. The CDR3 is 14 residues long. With V trimmed by 4 bases and J by 5 bases, 7 bases remained unmatched. The CDR3, as DNA: TGTGCCAGCAGCGGGGGACAGGCAACTTATGGCTACACCTTC. Its translation is CASSGGQATYGYTF.

The rearrangement joins TRBV27 to TRBJ2-7; a possible D gene is TRBD2 (6 bases). Looked up from germline, CDR1 is MNHEY and CDR2 is SMNVEV (reference sequence). The CDR3 is 14 residues long. V shed 7 bases and J shed 0 bases, with 13 bases lying between them. The CDR3 sequence: CASISGGNSYEQYF. Written as DNA, the CDR3 is TGTGCCAGCATTTCTGGGGGGAACTCCTACGAGCAGTACTTC.

This chain uses TRBV7-9 with TRBJ1-2, with 7 bases lining up with TRBD1. CDR3 length: 14 residues. CDR1 SEHNR and CDR2 FQNEAQ come from the germline V gene (reference sequence). The junction had 10 bases not matched to a gene; V was cut back by 6 bases and J by 6 bases. CDR3 in DNA: TGTGCCAGCAGTTCCGACAGGGCAAGGAATGGCTACACCTTC. Amino acids: CASSSDRARNGYTF. The variable domain in full, completed from reference TRBV7-9 and TRBJ1-2, reads DTGVSQNPRHKITKRGQNVTFRCDPISEHNRLYWYRQTLGQGPEFLTYFQNEAQLEKSRLLSDRFSAERPKGSFSTLEIQRTEQGDSAMYLCASSSDRARNGYTFGSGTRLTVV.

The V gene is TRBV27, the J gene TRBJ2-5; possible D gene TRBD2, 5 bases. The CDR3 has 13 amino acids. The V gene lost 7 bases and the J gene lost 5 bases, with 14 bases spanning the gap. Per germline, CDR1 MNHEY and CDR2 SMNVEV (reference sequence). The CDR3 nucleotides read TGTGCCAGCAAAAGGGCTAGCTGGGAGACCCAGTACTTC. This codes for CASKRASWETQYF.

The V gene is TRBV6-1, the J gene TRBJ1-1; 7 bases are shared with TRBD1. V gave up 4 bases and J gave up 3 bases; unmatched junction bases: 5. The CDR3 is 14 amino acids. Germline CDR1 reads MNHNS; CDR2 reads SASEGT. The CDR3 bases are TGTGCCAGCAGTGTCGCAGGGGGGGACACTGAAGCTTTCTTT. It translates to CASSVAGGDTEAFF.

The chain carries TRBV11-2 and TRBJ2-7, with D possibly being TRBD2 (5 bases). This CDR3 has 15 amino acids. V was clipped by 6 bases and J by 3 bases, with 18 bases between them. Germline V CDR1 and CDR2: SGHAT, FQNNGV. CDR3 region: CASSYGVGEGYEQYF. The CDR3 DNA reads as TGTGCCAGCAGTTACGGGGTGGGCGAAGGCTACGAGCAGTACTTC.

The V gene is TRBV21-1, the J gene TRBJ2-4; the D segment call TRBD1 is taken from the table without a DNA check. TRBV21-1 is assigned pseudogene status. The CDR3 length is 16 residues. The CDR3 nucleotides are TGTGCCAGCAGCAAATGGGGGGGGACAGGGGTACACATTCAGTACTTC. Its protein is CASSKWGGTGVHIQYF.

This CDR3 is CASSLPRTGYNEQFF. In nucleotides, the CDR3 is TGCGCCAGCAGCCTCCCCCGGACGGGCTACAATGAGCAGTTCTTC. The rearrangement links TRBV5-1 to TRBJ2-1; D is unclear. The length of the CDR3 is 15 residues. V was pared by 4 bases and J by 3 bases, with 14 bases between. Germline-derived CDR1 and CDR2 are SGHRS and YFSETQ.

The chain combines TRBV18 with TRBJ2-7, with 8 bases that match TRBD2. Germline V lookup: CDR1 KGHSH, CDR2 LQKENI. This CDR3 is 14 amino acids long. V shed 5 bases, J shed 2 bases, and the junction held 5 bases outside the gene matches. For the CDR3, the DNA is TGTGCCAGCTCAGATTACGGGAGGGCCTACGAGCAGTACTTC. This encodes CASSDYGRAYEQYF.

The chain carries TRBV9 and TRBJ1-1, with unresolved D. V shed 0 bases and J shed 6 bases, with 15 bases lying between them. Germline values: CDR1 SGDLS, CDR2 YYNGEE. The CDR3 covers 15 residues. CDR3: CASSVGVGLFAEAFF. CDR3 nucleotide sequence: TGTGCCAGCAGCGTAGGGGTAGGGTTGTTCGCTGAAGCTTTCTTT.